This TCR beta chain appears in the sequencing data of a study of blood T cell repertoires in COVID-19. The overall study: Specimens from acute and convalescent COVID-19 originated in the United States, Italy and Spain.

V lost 5 bases and J lost 1, with 18 bases in between. In germline, CDR1 is SGHKS, CDR2 YYEKEE (reference sequence). This CDR3 has 16 residues. Sequenced by immunoSEQ multiplex PCR; TCRdb stores in-frame clones only, minus some. The sample yields tens of thousands of clones, roughly 76% seen once. The chain is built from TRBV5-5 and TRBJ1-1, with D tentatively TRBD1 (6 bases). The sample comprised peripheral blood. This TCR derives from a woman aged 65 to 85 with acute or convalescent COVID-19. CDR3 in DNA: TGTGCCAGCAGACCCGGGACACCGAGGGGGAACACTGAAGCTTTCTTT. It is translated as CASRPGTPRGNTEAFF.